What follows are 29 T cell receptor beta chains derived from one specimen sequenced in a study of blood T cell repertoires in COVID-19. The data were produced by immunoSEQ multiplex PCR, yet TCRdb's version contains in-frame clones alone and is incomplete. The sample holds some 230,000 clones; 86% are singletons and the top ten take around 2%. Sample: peripheral blood. These receptors came from a man aged 25 to 40 who had recovered from COVID-19.

This chain links TRBV9 with TRBJ2-3; 7 bases line up with TRBD1. Germline assignment: CDR1 SGDLS and CDR2 YYNGEE. Germline trimming cut 5 bases from V and 2 bases from J; bases unmatched to any gene: 8. This CDR3 has 15 amino acids. CDR3 residues: CASSAWDSYTDTQYF. The CDR3 DNA reads as TGTGCCAGCAGTGCATGGGACAGCTACACAGATACGCAGTATTTT. Looking up the rest from reference TRBV9 and TRBJ2-3 gives the full variable domain: DSGVTQTPKHLITATGQRVTLRCSPRSGDLSVYWYQQSLDQGLQFLIQYYNGEERAKGNILERFSAQQFPDLHSELNLSSLELGDSALYFCASSAWDSYTDTQYFGPGTRLTVL.

The chain uses TRBV4-2 and TRBJ2-2; D perhaps matches TRBD2 (5 bases). Germline CDR1 and CDR2: LGHNA and YNFKEQ. Trimming took 1 base from V and 7 from J, leaving 10 bases between them. The CDR3 consists of 14 residues. CDR3 amino acids: CASSQGRQIGELFF. The CDR3 bases are TGTGCCAGCAGCCAAGGGAGGCAGATCGGGGAGCTGTTTTTT.

The chain uses TRBV6-2 or TRBV6-3 and TRBJ2-7; D is unclear. Germline V lookup: CDR1 MNHEY, CDR2 SVGEGT. Trimming took off 4 bases at V and 4 bases at J, with 11 bases between the two ends. The CDR3 totals 13 residues. Here the CDR3 reads CASSSDATYEQYF. The CDR3 nucleotides are TGTGCCAGCAGTTCTGACGCGACTTACGAGCAGTACTTC.

The chain carries TRBV10-3 and TRBJ1-5, with 7 bases fitting TRBD1. Losses at the gene ends were 9 bases for V and 4 bases for J; bases not matched to a gene: 3. Germline values: CDR1 ENHRY, CDR2 SYGVKD. The CDR3 totals 12 residues. The CDR3 is CAIRQGNQPQHF. CDR3 bases: TGTGCCATAAGACAGGGTAATCAGCCCCAGCATTTT.

The rearrangement joins TRBV10-3 to TRBJ1-3; D unresolved. The CDR3 covers 16 residues. CDR1 is ENHRY, CDR2 SYGVKD, per germline. Trimming cost V 0 bases and J 7 bases, with 16 bases left between them. In nucleotides, the CDR3 is TGTGCCATCAGTGAGTCTGAGAGCGTCCGGGTGAACACCATATATTTT. Residues: CAISESESVRVNTIYF.

This rearrangement joins TRBV27 to TRBJ2-5; the match to TRBD1 covers 8 bases. The V and J ends lost 5 bases and 1 base, in that order; junction bases with no gene match: 6. Germline V gives CDR1 MNHEY, CDR2 SMNVEV (reference sequence). CDR3 length: 15 residues. As DNA, the CDR3 is TGTGCCAGCAGTCCAAACGGACAGGGCCAAGAGACCCAGTACTTC. It is translated as CASSPNGQGQETQYF.

The chain recombines TRBV7-8 with TRBJ2-3, with a possible D match to TRBD1 (6 bases). V lost 5 bases and J lost 3, with 18 bases in between. The CDR3 runs to 16 residues. CDR1 and CDR2 (germline): SGHVS, FQNEAQ. The CDR3 nucleotides are TGTGCCAGCAGCCATCCTACAGGGTGGAGGACAGATACGCAGTATTTT. It specifies CASSHPTGWRTDTQYF. Complete variable domain (other parts from reference TRBV7-8 and TRBJ2-3): GAGVSQSPRYKVAKRGQDVALRCDPISGHVSLFWYQQALGQGPEFLTYFQNEAQLDKSGLPSDRFFAERPEGSVSTLKIQRTQQEDSAVYLCASSHPTGWRTDTQYFGPGTRLTVL.

The rearrangement uses TRBV6-2 or TRBV6-3 and TRBJ2-1, with D unresolved. Germline loops: CDR1 MNHEY, CDR2 SVGEGT. The ends were cut back, 4 bases at V and 5 bases at J, with 9 bases in the middle. The CDR3 runs to 13 residues. The DNA of the CDR3 is TGTGCCAGCAGTTGGAGCTTGGACAATGAGCAGTTCTTC. It codes for CASSWSLDNEQFF.

The chain employs TRBV29-1 and TRBJ1-4; D is ambiguous. Germline V gene lookup returns CDR1 SQVTM and CDR2 ANQGSEA. Trimming pared 6 bases from V and 6 bases from J, leaving 17 bases between. This CDR3 is built from 14 residues. The CDR3 region is CSVYPSGSYEKLFF. CDR3 in DNA: TGCAGCGTATACCCGAGCGGGAGTTATGAAAAACTGTTTTTT.

The chain combines TRBV10-3 with TRBJ1-1; possibly TRBD1 for D (6 bases). Germline CDR1 is ENHRY and CDR2 is SYGVKD. Between the trimmed V and J ends, which lost 3 bases and 6 bases, there was a span of 14 bases. The CDR3 is made up of 14 amino acids. The CDR3 nucleotides are TGTGCCATCAGTGACCCAGGCAGGGGACCTGAAGCTTTCTTT. Translating gives CAISDPGRGPEAFF.

This chain links TRBV27 with TRBJ2-7; D gene unclear. The CDR3 runs to 15 residues. The germline CDR1 and CDR2 sequences are MNHEY and SMNVEV (reference sequence). The V end lost 2 bases, the J end lost 5 bases, and 16 bases lay between the germline ends. The CDR3 spells CASSLASALDDEQYF. DNA of the CDR3: TGTGCCAGCAGTTTAGCGAGCGCCCTAGATGACGAGCAGTACTTC.

As for this clone: Within the sample, other DNA sequences also encode this same CDR3. The V and J genes are TRBV6-5 and TRBJ1-1; D gene uncertain. The CDR3 runs to 12 residues. The ends were cut back, 5 bases at V and 2 bases at J, with 6 bases in the middle. Germline V gene lookup returns CDR1 MNHEY and CDR2 SVGAGI. CDR3 bases: TGTGCCAGCAGTACAGCAAACACTGAAGCTTTCTTT. Its protein product is CASSTANTEAFF.

This chain links TRBV12-3 or TRBV12-4 with TRBJ1-1; maybe TRBD1 (6 bases). Trimming removed 3 bases at V and 7 bases at J, with 12 bases between. This CDR3 has 13 amino acids. CDR3 sequence (DNA): TGTGCCAGCAGTTTGGTACAGGGATATGAAGCTTTCTTT. Amino acid sequence: CASSLVQGYEAFF.

Here the CDR3 DNA reads TGTGCCAGTAACACGCTGTTAAACACTGAAGCTTTCTTT. This gives the protein CASNTLLNTEAFF. This chain connects TRBV19 to TRBJ1-1; no definite D call. CDR1 LNHDA and CDR2 SQIVND come from the germline V gene (reference sequence). Trimming took off 7 bases at V and 2 bases at J, with 11 bases between the two ends. The CDR3 contains 13 residues.

V gene TRBV7-2 combines with J gene TRBJ2-1; a possible D gene is TRBD1 (7 bases). V lost 5 bases, J lost 6 bases, and 11 bases lay in between. Germline V gene data show CDR1 as SGHTA and CDR2 as FQGNSA. This CDR3 has 13 residues. The chain's CDR3 is CASSAQGGNEQFF. The CDR3 DNA reads as TGTGCCAGCAGCGCCCAGGGGGGCAATGAGCAGTTCTTC. The full variable domain, its missing parts supplied by reference TRBV7-2 and TRBJ2-1, is GAGVSQSPSNKVTEKGKDVELRCDPISGHTALYWYRQSLGQGLEFLIYFQGNSAPDKSGLPSDRFSAERTGGSVSTLTIQRTQQEDSAVYLCASSAQGGNEQFFGPGTRLTVL.

The chain employs TRBV19 and TRBJ1-6; unclear D gene. The CDR3 covers 17 residues. Trimming took 7 bases from V and 7 from J, leaving 23 bases between them. The germline CDR1 and CDR2 sequences are LNHDA and SQIVND (reference sequence). CDR3 amino acids: CASNTYNFGGLNSPLHF. For the CDR3, the DNA is TGTGCCAGTAATACTTACAACTTCGGAGGTTTGAATTCACCCCTCCACTTT.

The chain carries TRBV25-1 and TRBJ2-2, with D tentatively TRBD1 (5 bases). The V end lost 3 bases, the J end lost 1 base, and 12 bases lay between the germline ends. There are 16 residues in the CDR3. The germline CDR1 and CDR2 sequences are MGHDK and SYGVNS. The CDR3 sequence: CASSDTSGQNTGELFF. The CDR3, as DNA: TGTGCCAGCAGTGACACCTCCGGACAGAACACCGGGGAGCTGTTTTTT.

V gene TRBV6-6 combines with J gene TRBJ1-1; D possibly corresponds to TRBD1 (5 bases). Germline CDR1 reads MNHNY; CDR2 reads SVGAGI (reference sequence). Trimming left V 2 bases short and J 4 bases short, with 14 bases between. This CDR3 has 15 amino acids. CDR3 nucleotide sequence: TGTGCCAGCAGTTACGGCCGCGGAGGGACCACTGAAGCTTTCTTT. This codes for CASSYGRGGTTEAFF.

The gene calls are TRBV5-1 and TRBJ2-2; 7 nucleotides align to TRBD1. The ends lost 0 bases at V and 0 bases at J; junction bases unmatched: 2. Germline V lookup: CDR1 SGHRS, CDR2 YFSETQ. The CDR3 sequence is 16 residues long. The CDR3 loop reads CASSLEGQPNTGELFF. The CDR3 nucleotides read TGCGCCAGCAGCTTGGAGGGACAGCCGAACACCGGGGAGCTGTTTTTT.

The J gene is TRBJ2-2, the V gene TRBV7-6; 8 bases agree with TRBD1. The V gene end was trimmed by 5 bases and the J gene end by 3 bases; junction bases not matched to a gene: 5. The germline V gene has CDR1 SGHVS and CDR2 FNYEAQ. This CDR3 contains 15 residues. The CDR3 loop is CASSTYRGDTGELFF. The CDR3 nucleotides read TGTGCCAGCAGCACCTACAGGGGGGACACCGGGGAGCTGTTTTTT.

The rearrangement joins TRBV9 to TRBJ2-7; 8 bases map to TRBD1. The CDR3 runs 16 residues. V was pared by 2 bases and J by 2 bases, with 9 bases of the junction left unmatched. Germline V gene lookup returns CDR1 SGDLS and CDR2 YYNGEE. The CDR3 DNA sequence: TGTGCCAGCAGCGTCTCGACAGGGGCAAGGGCCTACGAGCAGTACTTC. This sequence encodes CASSVSTGARAYEQYF.

This chain links TRBV14 with TRBJ2-1, with D hard to call. The V gene's germline CDR1 is SGHDN and CDR2 FVKESK. This CDR3 contains 17 residues. Trimming pared 0 bases from V and 3 bases from J, leaving 15 bases between. Written as DNA, the CDR3 is TGTGCCAGCAGCCAAGAAGGTCGGCAGGTCCTCTACAATGAGCAGTTCTTC. It is translated as CASSQEGRQVLYNEQFF.

This chain connects TRBV6-6 to TRBJ2-5; a possible D gene is TRBD2 (6 bases). CDR1 and CDR2 (germline): MNHNY, SVGAGI (reference sequence). The CDR3 totals 13 residues. V lost 4 bases and J lost 11, with 17 bases in between. The CDR3 is CASSSSSLALQYF. For the CDR3, the DNA is TGTGCCAGCAGTTCCTCAAGTCTAGCGCTTCAGTACTTC.

The genes are TRBV29-1 and TRBJ2-1, with D possibly being TRBD1 (6 bases). Germline CDR1 and CDR2: SQVTM and ANQGSEA. V lost 3 bases and J 7 bases, leaving 22 bases between the germline ends. The CDR3 contains 16 residues. The CDR3 spells CSVDRRGDRSRNEQFF. The CDR3 nucleotides are TGCAGCGTTGACCGGCGAGGTGACAGGTCAAGAAATGAGCAGTTCTTC.

Of note for this clone: Mismatch with germline at one junction end may stem from a read error. The gene calls are TRBV9 and TRBJ2-3; 14 nucleotides line up with TRBD2. The germline CDR1 and CDR2 sequences are SGDLS and YYNGEE. The CDR3 length is 15 residues. The CDR3 region is CASSVVLGLAGAMDF. In nucleotides, the CDR3 is TGTGCCAGCAGCGTAGTCTTGGGACTAGCGGGGGCCATGGATTTT.

V usage is TRBV30 and J usage is TRBJ2-1; tentative D call: TRBD1 (6 bases). Germline CDR1 is GTSNPN and CDR2 is SVGIG (reference sequence). V gave up 0 bases and J gave up 10 bases, with 10 bases separating them. The CDR3 is 12 residues long. The CDR3 nucleotides are TGTGCCTGGAGTGTCCCCAGGGGAGAGCAGTTCTTC. As protein: CAWSVPRGEQFF.

This chain connects TRBV13 to TRBJ1-2; 7 positions agree with TRBD1. The CDR3 spans 13 residues. In germline, CDR1 is PRHDT, CDR2 FYEKMQ (reference sequence). After removal of 5 bases from V and 5 bases from J, the junction contained 5 bases not matched to a gene. Here the CDR3 reads CASSPTGSYGYTF. In nucleotides, the CDR3 is TGTGCCAGCAGCCCGACAGGGAGTTATGGCTACACCTTC.

This clone is a singleton in its sample. The rearrangement uses TRBV3-1 (or the pseudogene TRBV3-2) and TRBJ1-5; D is ambiguous. This CDR3 contains 13 residues. The V end lost 6 bases, the J end lost 9 bases, and 15 bases lay between the germline ends. Looked up from germline, CDR1 is LGHDT and CDR2 is YNNKEL (reference sequence). CDR3 sequence: CASSQSSGLPQHF. Written as DNA, the CDR3 is TGTGCCAGCAGTCAAAGCTCGGGTTTGCCCCAGCATTTT.

This rearrangement joins TRBV4-1 to TRBJ1-5; the match to TRBD1 covers 7 bases. Germline CDR1 MGHRA, CDR2 YSYEKL. The length of the CDR3 is 15 residues. V shed 4 bases and J 0 bases; nucleotides not matched to a gene: 3. The CDR3 is CASSLDRNSNQPQHF. The CDR3 nucleotides read TGCGCCAGCAGCCTGGACAGGAATAGCAATCAGCCCCAGCATTTT.